The sequence of this T cell receptor (beta chain) was determined in a study of blood T cell repertoires in COVID-19. Sequenced by immunoSEQ multiplex PCR; TCRdb stores in-frame clones only, minus some. This sample has approximately 300,000 clones, with about 84% found just once. Per germline, CDR1 MNHEY and CDR2 SMNVEV (reference sequence). The CDR3 loop spans 16 amino acids. J gave up 2 bases and V 2 bases, and 3 bases lay outside the gene matches. The sample taken for sequencing was peripheral blood. The V gene is TRBV27, the J gene TRBJ2-1, with 10 bases lining up with TRBD2. The receptor was derived from a woman aged 45-60 years with acute or convalescent COVID-19. The CDR3 DNA is TGTGCCAGCAGTTTAAGGGGACTAGCGACCTACAATGAGCAGTTCTTC. This encodes CASSLRGLATYNEQFF.